This TCR beta chain was obtained from a study of blood T cell repertoires in COVID-19. The wider study: Both acute and convalescent COVID-19 samples were obtained from the United States, Italy and Spain. Sample material is recorded as cDNA or gDNA derived from T cells, B-cell-depleted T cells, or PBMCs.

Original methodology: Amplification from reference gene primers served as the basis for estimated nucleated cell counts. Clones were sequenced by immunoSEQ multiplex PCR, and TCRdb holds only the in-frame ones, with some missing. Clone size and the V and J calls come from that table; the DNA yielded D and trimming. Of roughly 120,000 clones in the sample, 85% were seen once. The germline V gene encodes CDR1 MNHEY and CDR2 SMNVEV (reference sequence). The CDR3 consists of 15 residues. J lost 5 bases, V lost 2 bases, and 4 bases had no gene match. Source material: peripheral blood. The receptor's source is a man between 40 and 49 years old with acute or convalescent COVID-19. The rearrangement links TRBV27 to TRBJ2-5, with TRBD2 identical over 11 bases. The CDR3 DNA reads TGTGCCAGCAGTTTACTAGCGGGAGGTAGGGAGACCCAGTACTTC. It translates to CASSLLAGGRETQYF.